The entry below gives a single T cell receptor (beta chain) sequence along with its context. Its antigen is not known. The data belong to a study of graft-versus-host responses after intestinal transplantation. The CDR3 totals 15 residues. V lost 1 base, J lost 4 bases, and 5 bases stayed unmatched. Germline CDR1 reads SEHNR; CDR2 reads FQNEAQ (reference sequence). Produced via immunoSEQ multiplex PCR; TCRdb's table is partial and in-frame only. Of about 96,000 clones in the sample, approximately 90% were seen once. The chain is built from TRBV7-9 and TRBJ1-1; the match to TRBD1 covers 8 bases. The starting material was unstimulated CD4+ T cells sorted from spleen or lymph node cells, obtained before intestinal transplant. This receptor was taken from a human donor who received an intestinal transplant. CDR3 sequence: CASSLGQGLSTEAFF. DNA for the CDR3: TGTGCCAGCAGCTTAGGACAGGGGCTAAGCACTGAAGCTTTCTTT.